This TCR beta chain stems from a study of T cell clonality in common variable immunodeficiency. CVID and control samples used equivalent genomic DNA input. Method: immunoSEQ multiplex PCR; TCRdb's copy keeps in-frame clones and lacks some. The specimen has more than 20,000 clones, none found just once. Notes on the study in general: In common variable immunodeficiency, TCR beta chains reportedly carried fewer deletions and N-nucleotide insertions.

This clone was counted between two and nine times. What it recognizes is unknown. The read is 3 residues too short to cover the CDR3 end, so that end is filled in from the germline J gene. This CDR3 is built from 14 residues. Germline V CDR1 and CDR2: SGHTA, FQGNSA. V dropped 8 bases and J dropped 5; count of bases not matched to a gene: 9. Sequenced material: peripheral blood mononuclear cells. This sequence joins TRBV7-2 and TRBJ1-3, with 7 bases matching TRBD1. This clonotype was sampled from a human donor with common variable immunodeficiency. The CDR3: CASANRDSRNTIYF. CDR3 DNA, as far as it was read: TGTGCCAGCGCGAATCGGGACAGTAGAAACACC.